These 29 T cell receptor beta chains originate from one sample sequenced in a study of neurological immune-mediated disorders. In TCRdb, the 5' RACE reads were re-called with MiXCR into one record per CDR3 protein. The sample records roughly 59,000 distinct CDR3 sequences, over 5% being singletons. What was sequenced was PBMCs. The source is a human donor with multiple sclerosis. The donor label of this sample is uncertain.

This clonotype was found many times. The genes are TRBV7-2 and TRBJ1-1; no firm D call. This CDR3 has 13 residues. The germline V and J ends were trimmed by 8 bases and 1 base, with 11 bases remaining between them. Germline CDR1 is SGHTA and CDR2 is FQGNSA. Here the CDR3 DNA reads TGTGCCAGCGGCATTACAGCGAACACTGAAGCTTTCTTT. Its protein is CASGITANTEAFF.

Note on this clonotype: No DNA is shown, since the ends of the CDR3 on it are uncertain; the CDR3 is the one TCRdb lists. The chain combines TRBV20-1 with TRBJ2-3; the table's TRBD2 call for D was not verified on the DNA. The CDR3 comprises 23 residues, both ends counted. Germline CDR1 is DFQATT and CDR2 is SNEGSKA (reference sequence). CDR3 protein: CSASGDSALYLCASSLWSDTQYF.

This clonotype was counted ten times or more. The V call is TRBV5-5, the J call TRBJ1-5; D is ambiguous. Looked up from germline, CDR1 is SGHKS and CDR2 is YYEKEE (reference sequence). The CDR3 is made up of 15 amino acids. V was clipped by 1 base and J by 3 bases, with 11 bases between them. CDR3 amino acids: CASSLIGQTNQPQHF. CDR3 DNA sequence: TGTGCCAGCAGCTTGATTGGGCAGACCAATCAGCCCCAGCATTTT.

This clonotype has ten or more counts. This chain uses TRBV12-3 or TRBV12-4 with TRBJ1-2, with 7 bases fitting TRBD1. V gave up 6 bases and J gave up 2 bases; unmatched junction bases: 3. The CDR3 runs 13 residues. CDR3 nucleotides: TGTGCCAGCAGGACGACAGGGAACTATGGCTACACCTTC. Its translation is CASRTTGNYGYTF.

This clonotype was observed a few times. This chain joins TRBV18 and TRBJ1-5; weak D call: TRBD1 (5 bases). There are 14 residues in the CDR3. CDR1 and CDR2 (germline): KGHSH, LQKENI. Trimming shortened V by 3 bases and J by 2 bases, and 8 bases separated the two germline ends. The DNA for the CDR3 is TGTGCCAGCTCACCCGGGGGACGCAATCAGCCCCAGCATTTT. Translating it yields CASSPGGRNQPQHF.

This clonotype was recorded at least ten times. In DNA form, the CDR3 reads TGCAGTGCTAGAGATTCGGGGGACGGTTCACCCCTCCACTTT. Its translation is CSARDSGDGSPLHF. This rearrangement joins TRBV20-1 to TRBJ1-6, with a possible D match to TRBD1 (5 bases). CDR1 DFQATT and CDR2 SNEGSKA come from the germline V gene (reference sequence). The CDR3 is 14 amino acids. The V end lost 0 bases, the J end lost 9 bases, and 12 bases lay between the germline ends.

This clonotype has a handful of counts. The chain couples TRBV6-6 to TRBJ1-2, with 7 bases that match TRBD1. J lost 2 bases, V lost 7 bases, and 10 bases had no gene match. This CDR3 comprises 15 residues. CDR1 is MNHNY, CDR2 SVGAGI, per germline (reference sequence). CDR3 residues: CASTWTQGQNYGYTF. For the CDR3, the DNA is TGTGCCAGCACCTGGACCCAGGGACAGAACTATGGCTACACCTTC.

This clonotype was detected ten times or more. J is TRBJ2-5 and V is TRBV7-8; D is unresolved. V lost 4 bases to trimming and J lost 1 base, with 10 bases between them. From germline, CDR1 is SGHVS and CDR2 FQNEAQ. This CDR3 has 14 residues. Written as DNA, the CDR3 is TGTGCCAGCAGCTCCCGGCGGATCCAAGAGACCCAGTACTTC. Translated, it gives CASSSRRIQETQYF.

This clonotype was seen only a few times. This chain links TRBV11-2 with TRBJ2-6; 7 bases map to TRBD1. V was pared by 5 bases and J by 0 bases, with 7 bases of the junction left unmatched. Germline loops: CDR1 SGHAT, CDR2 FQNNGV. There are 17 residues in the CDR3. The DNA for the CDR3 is TGTGCCAGCAGCCGAATAGGGACAGACTCTGGGGCCAACGTCCTGACTTTC. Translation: CASSRIGTDSGANVLTF.

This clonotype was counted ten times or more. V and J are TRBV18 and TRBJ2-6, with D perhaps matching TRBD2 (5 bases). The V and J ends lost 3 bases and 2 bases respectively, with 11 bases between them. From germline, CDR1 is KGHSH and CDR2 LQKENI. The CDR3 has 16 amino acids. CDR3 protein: CASSPSGEPGANVLTF. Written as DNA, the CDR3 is TGTGCCAGCTCACCCTCCGGGGAACCTGGGGCCAACGTCCTGACTTTC.

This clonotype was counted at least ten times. CDR3 DNA: TGTGCCAGCAGCTTTAGGGTGGTCGGTGAGCAGTTCTTC. It translates to CASSFRVVGEQFF. The rearrangement uses TRBV5-5 and TRBJ2-1; D remains unclear. The CDR3 is 13 amino acids. With 2 bases removed from V and 9 bases from J, the gap between germline ends came to 12 bases. The germline gives CDR1 SGHKS, CDR2 YYEKEE (reference sequence).

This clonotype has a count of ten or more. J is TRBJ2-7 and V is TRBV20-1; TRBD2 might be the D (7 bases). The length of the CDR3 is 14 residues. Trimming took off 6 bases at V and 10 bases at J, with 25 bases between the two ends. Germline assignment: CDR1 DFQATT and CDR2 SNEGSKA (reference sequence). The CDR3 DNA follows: TGCAGTGCCGCCGGCCTTGGGGGGGCGCAAGCCCAGTACTTC. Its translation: CSAAGLGGAQAQYF.

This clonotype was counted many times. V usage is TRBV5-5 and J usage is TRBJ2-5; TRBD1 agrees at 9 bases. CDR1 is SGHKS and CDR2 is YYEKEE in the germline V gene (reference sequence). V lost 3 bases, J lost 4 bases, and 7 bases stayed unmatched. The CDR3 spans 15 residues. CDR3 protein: CASSYTPGQGETQYF. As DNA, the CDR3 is TGTGCCAGCAGCTATACTCCGGGACAGGGAGAGACCCAGTACTTC.

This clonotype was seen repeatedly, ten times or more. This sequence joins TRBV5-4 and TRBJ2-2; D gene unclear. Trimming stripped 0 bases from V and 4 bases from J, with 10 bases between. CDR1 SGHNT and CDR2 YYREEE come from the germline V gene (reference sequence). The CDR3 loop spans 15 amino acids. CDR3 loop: CASSLDPDRTGELFF. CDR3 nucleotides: TGTGCCAGCAGCTTGGACCCAGATCGCACCGGGGAGCTGTTTTTT.

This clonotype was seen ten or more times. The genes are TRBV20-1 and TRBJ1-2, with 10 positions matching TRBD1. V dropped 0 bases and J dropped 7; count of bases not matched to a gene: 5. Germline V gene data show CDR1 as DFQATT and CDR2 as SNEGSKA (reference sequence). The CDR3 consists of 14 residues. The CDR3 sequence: CSARDLRTGGGYTF. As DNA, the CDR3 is TGCAGTGCTAGAGATCTACGGACAGGGGGTGGCTACACCTTC.

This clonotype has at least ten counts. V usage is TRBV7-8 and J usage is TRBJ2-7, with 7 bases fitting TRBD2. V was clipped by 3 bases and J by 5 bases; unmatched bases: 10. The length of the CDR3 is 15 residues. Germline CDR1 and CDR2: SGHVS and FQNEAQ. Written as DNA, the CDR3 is TGTGCCAGCAGCTTGGACTTCGGGGGGAGGAACGAGCAGTACTTC. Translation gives CASSLDFGGRNEQYF. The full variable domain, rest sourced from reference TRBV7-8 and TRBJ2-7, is GAGVSQSPRYKVAKRGQDVALRCDPISGHVSLFWYQQALGQGPEFLTYFQNEAQLDKSGLPSDRFFAERPEGSVSTLKIQRTQQEDSAVYLCASSLDFGGRNEQYFGPGTRLTVT.

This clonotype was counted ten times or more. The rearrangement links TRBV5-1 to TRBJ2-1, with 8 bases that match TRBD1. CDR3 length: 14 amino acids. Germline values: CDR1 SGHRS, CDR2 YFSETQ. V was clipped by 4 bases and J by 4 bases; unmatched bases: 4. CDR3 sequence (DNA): TGCGCCAGCAGCAAACAGGGGGAATACAATGAGCAGTTCTTC. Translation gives CASSKQGEYNEQFF.

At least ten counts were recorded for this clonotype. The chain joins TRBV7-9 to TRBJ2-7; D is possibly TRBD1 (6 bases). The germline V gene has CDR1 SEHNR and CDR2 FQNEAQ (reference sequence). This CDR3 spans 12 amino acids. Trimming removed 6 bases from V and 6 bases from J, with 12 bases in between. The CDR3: CASSLQGFEQYF. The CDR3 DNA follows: TGTGCCAGCAGTCTACAGGGTTTCGAGCAGTACTTC.

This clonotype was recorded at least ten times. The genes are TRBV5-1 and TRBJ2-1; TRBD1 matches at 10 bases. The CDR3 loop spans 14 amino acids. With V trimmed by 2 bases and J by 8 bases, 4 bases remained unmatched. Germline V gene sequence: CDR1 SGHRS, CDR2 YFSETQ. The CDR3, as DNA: TGCGCCAGCAGCTTACGACAGGGGGCCGATGAGCAGTTCTTC. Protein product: CASSLRQGADEQFF.

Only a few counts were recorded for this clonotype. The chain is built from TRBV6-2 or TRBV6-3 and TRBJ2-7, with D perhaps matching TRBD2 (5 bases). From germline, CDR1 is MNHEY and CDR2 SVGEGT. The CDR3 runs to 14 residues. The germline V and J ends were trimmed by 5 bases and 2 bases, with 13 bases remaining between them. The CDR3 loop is CASSLPSGTYEQYF. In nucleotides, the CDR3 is TGTGCCAGCAGTCTACCCAGCGGAACCTACGAGCAGTACTTC.

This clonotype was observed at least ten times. CDR3 in amino acids: CASGFGEYTQYF. The CDR3 bases are TGTGCTAGTGGTTTCGGGGAGTATACGCAGTATTTT. The rearrangement joins TRBV12-5 to TRBJ2-3, with D possibly TRBD2 on 5 matching bases. The length of the CDR3 is 12 residues. The V and J ends lost 3 bases and 7 bases respectively, with 8 bases between them. CDR1 LGHNT and CDR2 FRNRAP come from the germline V gene. Based on the CDR3 plus reference TRBV12-5 and TRBJ2-3, the full variable domain is DARVTQTPRHKVTEMGQEVTMRCQPILGHNTVFWYRQTMMQGLELLAYFRNRAPLDDSGMPKDRFSAEMPDATLATLKIQPSEPRDSAVYFCASGFGEYTQYFGPGTRLTVL.

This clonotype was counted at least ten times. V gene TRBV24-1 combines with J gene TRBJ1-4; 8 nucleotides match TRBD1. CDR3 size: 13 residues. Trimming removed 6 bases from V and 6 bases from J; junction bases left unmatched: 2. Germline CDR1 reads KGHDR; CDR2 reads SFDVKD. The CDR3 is CATSPGGDEKLFF. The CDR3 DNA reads TGTGCCACCAGTCCAGGGGGCGATGAAAAACTGTTTTTT.

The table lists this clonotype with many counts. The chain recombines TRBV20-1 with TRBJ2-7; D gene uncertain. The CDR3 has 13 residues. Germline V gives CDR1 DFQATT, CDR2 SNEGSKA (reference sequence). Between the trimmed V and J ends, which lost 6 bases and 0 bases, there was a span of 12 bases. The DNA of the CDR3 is TGCAGTGCCAGAAGTCGGGCCTCCTACGAGCAGTACTTC. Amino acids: CSARSRASYEQYF.

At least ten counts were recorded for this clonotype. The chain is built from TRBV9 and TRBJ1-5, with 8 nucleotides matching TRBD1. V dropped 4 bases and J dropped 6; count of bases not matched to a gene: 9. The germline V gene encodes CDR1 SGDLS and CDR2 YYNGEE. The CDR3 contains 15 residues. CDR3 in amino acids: CASSPQGVRGQPQHF. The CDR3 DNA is TGTGCCAGCAGCCCACAGGGGGTGAGGGGTCAGCCCCAGCATTTT.

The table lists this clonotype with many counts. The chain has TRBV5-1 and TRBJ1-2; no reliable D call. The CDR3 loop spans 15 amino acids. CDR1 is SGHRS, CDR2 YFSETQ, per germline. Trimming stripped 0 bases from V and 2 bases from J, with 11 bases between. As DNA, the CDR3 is TGCGCCAGCAGCTTGGATCCCCAAGGCAACTATGGCTACACCTTC. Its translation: CASSLDPQGNYGYTF.

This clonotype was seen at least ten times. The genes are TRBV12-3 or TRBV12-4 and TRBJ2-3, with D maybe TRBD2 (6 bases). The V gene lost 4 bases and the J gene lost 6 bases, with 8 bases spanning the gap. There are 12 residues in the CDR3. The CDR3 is CASSYLADTQYF. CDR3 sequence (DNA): TGTGCCAGCAGTTACCTAGCGGATACGCAGTATTTT.

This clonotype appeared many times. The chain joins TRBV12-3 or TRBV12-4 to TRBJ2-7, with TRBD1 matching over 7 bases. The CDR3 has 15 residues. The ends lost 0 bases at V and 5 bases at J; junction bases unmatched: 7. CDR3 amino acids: CASSLARTGVDEQYF. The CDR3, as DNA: TGTGCCAGCAGTTTAGCGCGCACAGGGGTTGACGAGCAGTACTTC.

The chain's CDR3 is CASSGRQGARPRTEAFF. The CDR3 DNA reads TGCGCCAGCAGTGGGCGACAGGGGGCGAGGCCCAGGACTGAAGCTTTCTTT. The chain has TRBV10-2 and TRBJ1-1; 10 nucleotides match TRBD1. The CDR3 contains 17 residues. Germline assignment: CDR1 WSHSY and CDR2 SAAADI. V gave up 4 bases and J gave up 5 bases; unmatched junction bases: 13.

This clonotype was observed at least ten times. The CDR3 loop reads CSAPGGGNTGELFF. CDR3 coding DNA: TGCAGTGCCCCGGGGGGGGGGAACACCGGGGAGCTGTTTTTT. The chain combines TRBV20-1 with TRBJ2-2; 8 bases map to TRBD2. J was trimmed by 1 base and V by 6 bases; bases with no gene match: 4. Germline V CDR1 and CDR2: DFQATT, SNEGSKA (reference sequence). CDR3 length: 14 amino acids.